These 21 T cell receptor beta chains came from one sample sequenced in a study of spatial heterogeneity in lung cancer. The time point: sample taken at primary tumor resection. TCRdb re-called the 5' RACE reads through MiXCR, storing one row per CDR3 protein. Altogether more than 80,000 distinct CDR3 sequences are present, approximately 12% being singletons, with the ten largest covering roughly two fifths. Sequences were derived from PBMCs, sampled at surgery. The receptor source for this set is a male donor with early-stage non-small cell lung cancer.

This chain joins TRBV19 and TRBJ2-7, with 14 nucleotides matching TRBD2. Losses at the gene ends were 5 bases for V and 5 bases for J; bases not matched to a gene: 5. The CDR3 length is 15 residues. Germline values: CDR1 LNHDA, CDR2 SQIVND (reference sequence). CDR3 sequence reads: CASSLTSGGANEQYF. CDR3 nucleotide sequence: TGTGCCAGTAGTCTGACTAGCGGGGGGGCCAACGAGCAGTACTTC. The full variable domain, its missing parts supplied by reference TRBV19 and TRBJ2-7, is DGGITQSPKYLFRKEGQNVTLSCEQNLNHDAMYWYRQDPGQGLRLIYYSQIVNDFQKGDIAEGYSVSREKKESFPLTVTSAQKNPTAFYLCASSLTSGGANEQYFGPGTRLTVT.

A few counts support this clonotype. CDR3 nucleotide sequence: TGCAGTGCTAGCCCAGACAGGGTACGGGAGACCCAGTACTTC. Translating it yields CSASPDRVRETQYF. The rearrangement uses TRBV20-1 and TRBJ2-5, with TRBD1 matching over 7 bases. This CDR3 is 14 amino acids long. V was clipped by 3 bases and J by 5 bases; unmatched bases: 9. Germline V gene sequence: CDR1 DFQATT, CDR2 SNEGSKA (reference sequence).

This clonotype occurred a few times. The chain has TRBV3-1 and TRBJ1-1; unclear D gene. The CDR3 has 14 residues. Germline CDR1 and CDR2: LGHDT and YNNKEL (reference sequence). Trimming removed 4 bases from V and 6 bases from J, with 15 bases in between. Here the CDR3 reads CASSPRTSGSEAFF. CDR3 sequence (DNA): TGTGCCAGCAGCCCACGGACCAGCGGCTCTGAAGCTTTCTTT.

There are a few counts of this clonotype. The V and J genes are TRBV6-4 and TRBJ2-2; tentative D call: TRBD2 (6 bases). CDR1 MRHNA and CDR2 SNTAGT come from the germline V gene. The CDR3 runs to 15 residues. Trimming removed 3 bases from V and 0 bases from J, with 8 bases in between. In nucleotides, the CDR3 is TGTGCCAGCAGTGAGGGGGAGGCGAACACCGGGGAGCTGTTTTTT. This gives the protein CASSEGEANTGELFF.

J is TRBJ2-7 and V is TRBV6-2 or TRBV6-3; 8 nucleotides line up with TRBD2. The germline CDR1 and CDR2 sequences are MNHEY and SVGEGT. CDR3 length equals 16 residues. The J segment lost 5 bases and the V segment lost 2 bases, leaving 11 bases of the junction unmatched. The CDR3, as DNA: TGTGCCAGCAGTTACCGCGGGGGGTTTCCCCCCGACGAGCAGTACTTC. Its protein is CASSYRGGFPPDEQYF.

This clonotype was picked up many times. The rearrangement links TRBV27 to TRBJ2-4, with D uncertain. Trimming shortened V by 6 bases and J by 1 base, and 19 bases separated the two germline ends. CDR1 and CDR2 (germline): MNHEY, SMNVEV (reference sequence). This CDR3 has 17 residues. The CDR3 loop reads CASSFWKDTGAKNIQYF. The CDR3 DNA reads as TGTGCCAGCAGCTTTTGGAAAGATACTGGGGCCAAAAACATTCAGTACTTC.

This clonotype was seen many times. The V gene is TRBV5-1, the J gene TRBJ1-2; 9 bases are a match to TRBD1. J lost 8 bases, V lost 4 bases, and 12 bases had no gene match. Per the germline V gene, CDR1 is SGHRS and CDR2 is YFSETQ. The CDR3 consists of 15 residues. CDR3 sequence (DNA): TGCGCCAGCAGCCTGGGCCCACAGGGGGCGGAAGGCTACACCTTC. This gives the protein CASSLGPQGAEGYTF.

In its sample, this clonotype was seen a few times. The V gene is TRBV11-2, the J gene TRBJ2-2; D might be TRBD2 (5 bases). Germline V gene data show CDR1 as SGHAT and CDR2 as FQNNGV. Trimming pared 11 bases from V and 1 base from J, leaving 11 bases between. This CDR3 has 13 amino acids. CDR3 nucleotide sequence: TGTGCCCAACACGGACTGAACACCGGGGAGCTGTTTTTT. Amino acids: CAQHGLNTGELFF.

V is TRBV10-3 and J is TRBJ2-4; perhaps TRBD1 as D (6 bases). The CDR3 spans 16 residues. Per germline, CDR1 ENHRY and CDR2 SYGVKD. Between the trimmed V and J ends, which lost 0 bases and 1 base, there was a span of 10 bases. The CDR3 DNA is TGTGCCATCAGTGAGTCTGGGGGCCTGGCCAAAAACATTCAGTACTTC. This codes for CAISESGGLAKNIQYF.

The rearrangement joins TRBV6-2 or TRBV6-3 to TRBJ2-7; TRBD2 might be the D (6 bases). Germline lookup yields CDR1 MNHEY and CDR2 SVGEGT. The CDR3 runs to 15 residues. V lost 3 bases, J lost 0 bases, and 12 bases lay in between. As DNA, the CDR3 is TGTGCCAGCAGTTATTCGGGACTCCGCTCCTACGAGCAGTACTTC. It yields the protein CASSYSGLRSYEQYF.

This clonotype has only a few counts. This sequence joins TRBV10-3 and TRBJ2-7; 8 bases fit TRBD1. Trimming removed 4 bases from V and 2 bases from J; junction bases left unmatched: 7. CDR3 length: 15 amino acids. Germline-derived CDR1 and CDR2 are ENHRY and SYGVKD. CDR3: CAISANPGGAYEQYF. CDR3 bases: TGTGCCATCAGTGCGAACCCAGGGGGCGCCTACGAGCAGTACTTC.

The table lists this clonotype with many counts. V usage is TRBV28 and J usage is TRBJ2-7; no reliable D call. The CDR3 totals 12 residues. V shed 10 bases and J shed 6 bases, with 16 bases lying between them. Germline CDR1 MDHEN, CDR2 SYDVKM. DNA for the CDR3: TGTGCCATATTTCCCCCCGAGTTCGAGCAGTACTTC. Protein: CAIFPPEFEQYF.

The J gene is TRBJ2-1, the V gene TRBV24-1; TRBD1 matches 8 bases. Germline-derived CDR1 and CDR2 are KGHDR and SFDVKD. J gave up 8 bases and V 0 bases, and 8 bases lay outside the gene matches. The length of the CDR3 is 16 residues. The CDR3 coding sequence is TGTGCCACCAGTGATTTGGTCAGGGGGCGCGGGGATGAGCAGTTCTTC. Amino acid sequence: CATSDLVRGRGDEQFF.

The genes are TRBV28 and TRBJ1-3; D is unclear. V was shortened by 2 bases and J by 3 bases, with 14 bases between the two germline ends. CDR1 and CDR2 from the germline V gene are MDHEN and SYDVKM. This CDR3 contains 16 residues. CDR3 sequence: CASSLNNRRVGNTIYF. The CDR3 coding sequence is TGTGCCAGCAGTTTAAATAATAGACGAGTTGGAAACACCATATATTTT.

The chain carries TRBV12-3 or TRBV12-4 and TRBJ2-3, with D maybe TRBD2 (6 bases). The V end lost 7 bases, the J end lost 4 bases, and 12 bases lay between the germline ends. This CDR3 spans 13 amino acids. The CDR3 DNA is TGTGCCAGCACTCCGCGGGGTCCAGATACGCAGTATTTT. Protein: CASTPRGPDTQYF.

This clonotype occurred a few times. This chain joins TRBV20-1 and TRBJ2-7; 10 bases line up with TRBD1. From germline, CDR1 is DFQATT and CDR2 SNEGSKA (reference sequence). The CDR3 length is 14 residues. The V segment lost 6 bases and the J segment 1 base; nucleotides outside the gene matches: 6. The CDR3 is CSAPPGQGSYEQYF. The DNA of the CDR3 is TGCAGTGCACCCCCGGGACAGGGGTCCTACGAGCAGTACTTC.

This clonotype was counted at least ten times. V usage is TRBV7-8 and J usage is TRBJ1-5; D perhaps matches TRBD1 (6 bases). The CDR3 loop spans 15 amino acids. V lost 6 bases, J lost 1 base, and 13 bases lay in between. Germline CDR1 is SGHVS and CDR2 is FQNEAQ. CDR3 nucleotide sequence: TGTGCCAGCAGGTTGGGGGGGCAGAGCAATCAGCCCCAGCATTTT. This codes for CASRLGGQSNQPQHF.

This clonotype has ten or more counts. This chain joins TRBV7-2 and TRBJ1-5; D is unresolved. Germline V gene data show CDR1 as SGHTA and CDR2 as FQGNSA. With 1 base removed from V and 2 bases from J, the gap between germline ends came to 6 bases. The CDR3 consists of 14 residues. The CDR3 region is CASSLDVGNQPQHF. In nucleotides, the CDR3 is TGTGCCAGCAGCTTAGATGTTGGCAATCAGCCCCAGCATTTT.

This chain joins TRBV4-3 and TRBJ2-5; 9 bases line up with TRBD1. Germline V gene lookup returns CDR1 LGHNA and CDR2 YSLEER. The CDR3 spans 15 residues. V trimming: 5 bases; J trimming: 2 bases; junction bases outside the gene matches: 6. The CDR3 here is CASSSWGQGQETQYF. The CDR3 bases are TGCGCCAGCAGCTCATGGGGACAGGGTCAAGAGACCCAGTACTTC.

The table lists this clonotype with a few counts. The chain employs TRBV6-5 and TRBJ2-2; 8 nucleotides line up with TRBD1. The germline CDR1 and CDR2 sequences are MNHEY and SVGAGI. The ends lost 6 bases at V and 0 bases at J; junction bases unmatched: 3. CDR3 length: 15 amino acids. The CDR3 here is CASSRDRPNTGELFF. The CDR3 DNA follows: TGTGCCAGCAGCCGGGACAGGCCGAACACCGGGGAGCTGTTTTTT.

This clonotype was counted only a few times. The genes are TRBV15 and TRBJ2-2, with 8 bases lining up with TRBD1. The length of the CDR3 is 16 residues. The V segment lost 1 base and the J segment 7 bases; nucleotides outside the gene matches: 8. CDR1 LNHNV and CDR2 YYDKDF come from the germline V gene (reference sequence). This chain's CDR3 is CATSRVPGTGLGELFF. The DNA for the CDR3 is TGTGCCACCAGCAGAGTACCCGGGACAGGCCTCGGGGAGCTGTTTTTT.